Each of the 18 T cell receptor beta chains below was sequenced from the same sample in a study of T cells after posttransplantation cyclophosphamide (dated by TCRdb to 2016 to 2018). Library preparation was by the immunoSEQ multiplex PCR assay. TCRdb obtained this table from immuneACCESS and retained in-frame rearrangements with V and J assigned. These tables miss some clones; where compared with another copy, unresolved V genes account for less than half of the shortfall, and the remainder is unexplained. The sample table shows about 47,000 clones, and 85% to 95% are seen once. The ten largest clones capture about 3% of the sample. The sample taken for sequencing was PBMCs. Receptor source: a woman in her twenties or thirties in good health and a related stem cell transplant donor.

CDR3 amino acids: CASSRASGQGYEQYF. CDR3 nucleotide sequence: TGTGCCAGCAGCCGAGCTTCGGGACAGGGGTACGAGCAGTACTTC. The chain has TRBV6-6 and TRBJ2-7; 10 bases agree with TRBD1. V trimming: 6 bases; J trimming: 4 bases; junction bases outside the gene matches: 9. CDR1 and CDR2 from the germline V gene are MNHNY and SVGAGI (reference sequence). The CDR3 spans 15 residues.

The chain recombines TRBV15 with TRBJ1-5; possibly TRBD1 for D (6 bases). Germline V gene lookup returns CDR1 LNHNV and CDR2 YYDKDF (reference sequence). CDR3 length: 15 residues. V lost 3 bases and J lost 4, with 13 bases in between. The CDR3: CATSRGASINQPQHF. CDR3 coding DNA: TGTGCCACCAGCAGGGGGGCCTCAATAAATCAGCCCCAGCATTTT.

This chain joins TRBV10-2 and TRBJ1-1; tentative D call: TRBD1 (5 bases). V was pared by 0 bases and J by 4 bases, with 9 bases between. The CDR3 is made up of 14 amino acids. Germline values: CDR1 WSHSY, CDR2 SAAADI. Written as DNA, the CDR3 is TGCGCCAGCAGTGAGTCGGGGGAGGGCACTGAAGCTTTCTTT. Protein: CASSESGEGTEAFF.

The chain links TRBV5-6 to TRBJ1-6; a weak D match, TRBD1 (6 bases). V lost 0 bases and J 3 bases, leaving 7 bases between the germline ends. CDR3 size: 15 residues. Germline V lookup: CDR1 SGHDT, CDR2 YYEEEE. CDR3 region: CASSLGQVYNSPLHF. The DNA of the CDR3 is TGTGCCAGCAGCTTGGGACAGGTCTATAATTCACCCCTCCACTTT. Looking up the rest from reference TRBV5-6 and TRBJ1-6 gives the full variable domain: DAGVTQSPTHLIKTRGQQVTLRCSPKSGHDTVSWYQQALGQGPQFIFQYYEEEERQRGNFPDRFSGHQFPNYSSELNVNALLLGDSALYLCASSLGQVYNSPLHFGNGTRLTVT.

CDR3 bases: TGTGCCAGTAGCCAGACTCGACAGGGAGGAGATTCACCCCTCCACTTT. Protein: CASSQTRQGGDSPLHF. The chain has TRBV19 and TRBJ1-6; 7 bases are shared with TRBD1. J gave up 8 bases and V 6 bases, and 13 bases lay outside the gene matches. The CDR3 runs 16 residues. From germline, CDR1 is LNHDA and CDR2 SQIVND (reference sequence).

This clone was detected only once. This sequence joins TRBV6-1 and TRBJ2-7; 10 bases fit TRBD1. The CDR3 consists of 17 residues. The germline gives CDR1 MNHNS, CDR2 SASEGT. With V trimmed by 0 bases and J by 3 bases, 8 bases remained unmatched. CDR3 nucleotide sequence: TGTGCCAGCAGTGAAGCAGGTGACAGGGGGCTTTACTACGAGCAGTACTTC. Amino acid sequence: CASSEAGDRGLYYEQYF.

The CDR3 here is CASPGCSYEQYF. DNA for the CDR3: TGTGCCAGCCCCGGGTGTTCCTACGAGCAGTACTTC. The rearrangement uses TRBV7-6 and TRBJ2-7, with D uncertain. The germline V gene encodes CDR1 SGHVS and CDR2 FNYEAQ. The V and J ends lost 8 bases and 1 base respectively, with 9 bases between them. The CDR3 has 12 residues.

The J gene is TRBJ2-1, the V gene TRBV16; 11 bases align to TRBD2. V shed 0 bases, J shed 9 bases, and the junction held 4 bases outside the gene matches. CDR1 KGHSY and CDR2 FQNENV come from the germline V gene. This CDR3 has 15 amino acids. The CDR3 nucleotides read TGTGCCAGCAGCCAATCTAGCGGGGGGGCCGGTGAGCAGTTCTTC. It yields the protein CASSQSSGGAGEQFF.

The rearrangement joins TRBV2 to TRBJ1-5, with D possibly matching TRBD1 (5 bases). The CDR3 has 14 residues. Trimming took off 5 bases at V and 1 base at J, with 9 bases between the two ends. Germline-derived CDR1 and CDR2 are SNHLY and FYNNEI. CDR3 coding DNA: TGTGCCAGCAGTTTCGGACACAGCAATCAGCCCCAGCATTTT. This translates into CASSFGHSNQPQHF.

V usage is TRBV6-1 and J usage is TRBJ2-3, with TRBD2 as a possible D gene (5 bases). Germline V gene lookup returns CDR1 MNHNS and CDR2 SASEGT. Deletions cut 7 bases from V and 4 bases from J, with 12 bases between. CDR3 length: 13 residues. CDR3: CASTKEGSDTQYF. CDR3 in DNA: TGTGCCAGCACCAAAGAGGGTTCAGATACGCAGTATTTT.

The rearrangement uses TRBV23-1 and TRBJ2-2, with TRBD1 identical over 9 bases. TRBV23-1 is annotated as an ORF whose role is uncertain. CDR3 length: 16 residues. After removal of 4 bases from V and 2 bases from J, the junction contained 5 bases not matched to a gene. CDR3 sequence: CASSRRDRANTGELFF. The CDR3 DNA follows: TGCGCCAGCAGTCGACGGGACAGGGCAAACACCGGGGAGCTGTTTTTT.

This chain uses TRBV29-1 with TRBJ2-1; possibly TRBD2 for D (5 bases). This CDR3 has 12 residues. The ends were cut back, 4 bases at V and 4 bases at J, with 8 bases in the middle. Germline V lookup: CDR1 SQVTM, CDR2 ANQGSEA. The CDR3 sequence: CSVGTGYNEQFF. The CDR3 DNA reads as TGCAGCGTTGGGACGGGGTACAATGAGCAGTTCTTC.

This rearrangement joins TRBV2 to TRBJ1-2; 9 bases map to TRBD1. Germline trimming cut 6 bases from V and 3 bases from J; bases unmatched to any gene: 8. CDR3 length equals 15 residues. Germline lookup yields CDR1 SNHLY and CDR2 FYNNEI. The CDR3 loop reads CASRGDRGNHYGYTF. CDR3 DNA: TGTGCCAGCAGGGGTGACAGGGGGAATCACTATGGCTACACCTTC.

The chain couples TRBV27 to TRBJ2-5; 9 bases agree with TRBD2. The junction had 12 bases not matched to a gene; V was cut back by 5 bases and J by 5 bases. CDR1 and CDR2 from the germline V gene are MNHEY and SMNVEV (reference sequence). The CDR3 consists of 16 residues. CDR3 sequence (DNA): TGTGCCAGCAGTGCTTCGAGAAGGCTAGCGGGGGAGACCCAGTACTTC. Translation gives CASSASRRLAGETQYF.

CDR3 amino acids: CASSSSREDTQYF. DNA of the CDR3: TGTGCCAGCTCTTCGTCCCGGGAAGATACGCAGTATTTT. The chain employs TRBV18 and TRBJ2-3; the D gene is possibly TRBD2 (5 bases). Trimming pared 6 bases from V and 5 bases from J, leaving 12 bases between. The CDR3 spans 13 residues. The germline gives CDR1 KGHSH, CDR2 LQKENI.

Worth noting for this clone: Other DNA variants within this sample encode the same CDR3. The gene calls are TRBV6-5 and TRBJ1-6; 7 nucleotides match TRBD1. J was trimmed by 9 bases and V by 6 bases; bases with no gene match: 5. The CDR3 contains 13 residues. CDR1 is MNHEY and CDR2 is SVGAGI in the germline V gene. This chain's CDR3 is CASRDRVGSPLHF. CDR3 sequence (DNA): TGTGCCAGCAGAGACAGGGTGGGTTCACCCCTCCACTTT.

This chain connects TRBV6-6 to TRBJ1-2; D is ambiguous. This CDR3 comprises 13 residues. Germline V lookup: CDR1 MNHNY, CDR2 SVGAGI (reference sequence). Deletions cut 2 bases from V and 4 bases from J, with 8 bases between. The CDR3 region has the DNA TGTGCCAGCAGTTACCGGGTGGGCTATGGCTACACCTTC. As protein: CASSYRVGYGYTF.

The genes are TRBV7-9 and TRBJ1-1; no reliable D call. Germline CDR1 and CDR2: SEHNR and FQNEAQ (reference sequence). Trimming took off 1 base at V and 10 bases at J, with 13 bases between the two ends. The CDR3 has 13 residues. CDR3 region: CASSLGYRVRAFF. CDR3 in DNA: TGTGCCAGCAGCTTAGGGTACCGGGTTCGAGCTTTCTTT.